This T cell receptor (beta chain) appears in the sequencing data of a study of blood T cell repertoires in COVID-19. Turning to the study itself: Spain, Italy and the United States supplied samples that represented acute and convalescent COVID-19. T cells, B-cell-depleted T cells, or PBMCs provided the cDNA or gDNA that served as material.

Authors' analysis steps: Using reference gene primer amplification, nucleated cell counts were estimated. Data came from immunoSEQ multiplex PCR; TCRdb stores just in-frame clones and leaves some out. The D gene and trimming were derived from the DNA, and the V and J assignments and clone size from that table. Among fewer than 150,000 clones, approximately 84% were seen once, and the ten largest hold more than 10%. The CDR3 length is 14 residues. The germline V gene encodes CDR1 MNHEY and CDR2 SVGAGI. V was pared by 6 bases and J by 5 bases, with 8 bases of the junction left unmatched. The sample taken for sequencing was peripheral blood. This clonotype originated in a human donor in a cohort sampled during active COVID-19. This chain links TRBV6-5 with TRBJ1-1; 8 nucleotides line up with TRBD1. DNA for the CDR3: TGTGCCAGCAGACGGGTCAGGGGGCAGACTGAAGCTTTCTTT. This encodes CASRRVRGQTEAFF.